This T cell receptor beta chain was documented in a study of T-cell reconstitution after alpha-beta-depleted transplantation in children. CDR3 length equals 14 residues. Per the germline V gene, CDR1 is LGHDT and CDR2 is YNNKEL (reference sequence). A word on this clonotype: Its specificity is not known. A much bigger clone sits one base away, suggesting this may be a read error.

Study outcomes and limitations: T-cell counts and diversity at one year following transplant were attributed mainly to newly produced T cells. It was reported that alpha-beta T cells came from several hundred expanded graft clones (about two months after transplant).

Preparing the TCRbeta library involved the use of unique molecular identifiers. From the PCR reads, TCRdb called clonotypes with MiXCR, one entry per CDR3 protein. The sample lists roughly 150,000 distinct CDR3 sequences; approximately 12% were seen once. V is TRBV3-1 and J is TRBJ1-1; D perhaps matches TRBD1 (5 bases). The source material was PBMCs, sampled before TCRalphabeta/CD19-depleted stem cell transplant. This sequence originates from a boy aged 2-15 years with acute myeloid leukemia, due to receive a stem cell transplant. CDR3 protein: CASGQGRGGTEAFF. The CDR3 nucleotides read TGTGCCAGCGGCCAAGGACGGGGGGGCACTGAAGCTTTCTTT.